The rows below give T cell receptor beta chains drawn from one sample of a study of neurological immune-mediated disorders. MiXCR was run by TCRdb on the 5' RACE reads, yielding one entry per CDR3 protein. There are 53,000 or so distinct CDR3 sequences in the sample; over 9.5% occur only once, and roughly 10% lies in the top ten. Sequenced material: PBMCs. The receptor source for this set is a woman aged 55-69 years with HTLV-1-associated myelopathy (HAM/TSP). Both conserved end residues are part of each CDR3.

V | CDR3
TRBV24-1 | CATSDPLFGELFF
TRBV29-1 | CSVRQGPYEQYF
TRBV7-2 | CASSFMGREAFF
TRBV28 | CASSSLPPQWDKGPQHF
TRBV29-1 | CSVGSDSNTIYF
TRBV6-5 | CASSLAGAGEQFF
TRBV5-1 | CASSLETFSYEQYF
TRBV28 | CASSPTGTNSENTF
TRBV5-1 | CASSLRQGGGTEAFF
TRBV13 | CASSVQAAPTYEQYF
TRBV7-9 | CASSYEDSSTDTQYF
TRBV5-1 | CASSLGPGVTGELFF
TRBV18 | CASFKTGTEAFF
TRBV6-6 | CASRGEAYNEQFF
TRBV20-1 | CSARAIRDTQETQYF
TRBV5-1 | CASSLDPPPYNEQFF
TRBV5-1 | CTSSLVLGTGGYTF
TRBV29-1 | CSAGSGRVNEQFF
TRBV15 | CATSRWTGQGGPETQYF
TRBV18 | CASSLNDRAEAFF
TRBV25-1 | CASSDPHSVGGTQYF
TRBV29-1 | CSVRRADRTYNEQFF
TRBV7-9 | CASSSLLRAGGYNEQFF
TRBV19 | CASSSAPGETQYF
TRBV5-6 | CASSFPGVGFEQYF
TRBV20-1 | CSAREQEVGELFF
TRBV4-1 | CASSQVFGETQYF
TRBV29-1 | CSVEAKQGAGTEAFF
TRBV7-3 | CASSSSGTPHEQFF
TRBV7-3 | CASSSGRIDTQYF
TRBV10-3 | CAISSLFLQGGDEQFF
TRBV9 | CASSVALDSPHNEQFF
TRBV9 | CASSVGTSGIQTQYF
TRBV12-3/TRBV12-4 | CASSWDGTGELFF
TRBV4-1 | CASSLGLAGVTDTQYF
TRBV5-6 | CASSLEADWNTEAFF
TRBV20-1 | CSASGTTKYNEQFF
TRBV20-1 | CSARDSSTGPYNEQFF
TRBV9 | CASSVGVRVQETQYF
TRBV6-5 | CASSQQHPSSYNEQFF
TRBV15 | CATSSLSGFEQYF
TRBV6-5 | CASSPGQGAGYGYTF
TRBV28 | CASSSSRAKGALGEQFF
TRBV29-1 | CSVATVTANSYNEQFF
TRBV6-5 | CASSTGLYGYTF
TRBV20-1 | CSARLAGGTNEQFF
TRBV18 | CASSPNLIGMNTEAFF
TRBV12-3/TRBV12-4 | CASSSGQNTYEQYF
TRBV11-2 | CASSLGTGGATEAFF
TRBV5-1 | CASSLAWVQGRNTEAFF
TRBV10-2 | CASQGGAGTDTQYF
TRBV7-2 | CAGAQGLSYEQYF
TRBV12-3/TRBV12-4 | CASSLAGLAGGEQYF
TRBV5-1 | CASSLVGTSGLGEQFF
TRBV7-9 | CASSSGQSSGNTIYF
TRBV5-6 | CASSLEGRGTDTQYF
TRBV7-2 | CASSLVSDFPHYGYTF